This T cell receptor (beta chain) was observed in a study of CD8+ T cells in alopecia areata. RNA extraction was followed by reverse transcription into cDNA, which acted as the sequencing template. Sequencing used immunoSEQ multiplex PCR; TCRdb keeps in-frame clones, though not all of them. The sample lists roughly 120,000 clones, 53% occurring once. The CDR3 has 13 amino acids. V lost 5 bases and J lost 2, with 11 bases in between. The V gene's germline CDR1 is SQVTM and CDR2 ANQGSEA. As for treatment: oral pan-JAK inhibitor, 5-10 mg twice daily. In its sample, this clone was seen a few times. This clonotype originated in a human donor with alopecia areata. The chain is built from TRBV29-1 and TRBJ2-3; TRBD1 or TRBD2 may be the D gene (5 bases each). The source was CD4+ T cells sorted from blood, collected at week 4, from a patient treated with tofacitinib. CDR3 residues: CSVRRGLTDTQYF. The CDR3 bases are TGCAGCGTTAGACGGGGCCTCACAGATACGCAGTATTTT.